These 4 T cell receptor beta chains were sequenced from one sample in a study of blood T cells in healthy people across ages. Using a J-beta primer mix together with a sample-barcoded 5' primer, a second PCR was run for roughly 6 to 12 cycles. TCRdb analysed the 5' RACE reads with MiXCR anew, one entry per CDR3 protein. Of 450,000 to 600,000 distinct CDR3 sequences listed, roughly a quarter are singletons. In addition, the sample was reused for a study of T cells of mothers and their children.

Sequencing was performed on blood. The receptors were sampled from a boy younger than 10 in good health.

This chain connects TRBV7-2 to TRBJ1-4; D remains ambiguous. From germline, CDR1 is SGHTA and CDR2 FQGNSA. V was shortened by 5 bases and J by 7 bases, with 14 bases between the two germline ends. CDR3 length: 14 residues. In nucleotides, the CDR3 is TGTGCCAGCAGCCCTCCCTTTCGGGGTGAAAAACTGTTTTTT. As protein: CASSPPFRGEKLFF.

The chain employs TRBV5-1 and TRBJ2-7, with D possibly matching TRBD2 (5 bases). CDR1 is SGHRS and CDR2 is YFSETQ in the germline V gene. Trimming left V 3 bases short and J 5 bases short, with 9 bases between. The CDR3 length is 12 residues. DNA for the CDR3: TGCGCCAGCAGCTCCGGGGTAAACGAGCAGTACTTC. Translating gives CASSSGVNEQYF.

There are a few counts of this clonotype. The V call is TRBV20-1, the J call TRBJ2-6; either TRBD1 or TRBD2 may supply D (5 bases each). The germline V gene encodes CDR1 DFQATT and CDR2 SNEGSKA (reference sequence). The CDR3 contains 15 residues. Deletions cut 1 base from V and 3 bases from J, with 10 bases between. The CDR3 spells CSARVTGLGANVLTF. Here the CDR3 DNA reads TGCAGTGCTAGAGTGACGGGGCTTGGGGCCAACGTCCTGACTTTC.

With regard to this clonotype: At one of its ends the junction is not consistent with the germline gene, which may arise from a read error. The genes are TRBV20-1 and TRBJ1-4; D uncertain. CDR1 and CDR2 (germline): DFQATT, SNEGSKA (reference sequence). The CDR3 sequence is 13 residues long. The CDR3 nucleotides read TGCAGTGCTAGAGGCTCAGACCTCGTGTTTCAGGTTTTT. As protein: CSARGSDLVFQVF.